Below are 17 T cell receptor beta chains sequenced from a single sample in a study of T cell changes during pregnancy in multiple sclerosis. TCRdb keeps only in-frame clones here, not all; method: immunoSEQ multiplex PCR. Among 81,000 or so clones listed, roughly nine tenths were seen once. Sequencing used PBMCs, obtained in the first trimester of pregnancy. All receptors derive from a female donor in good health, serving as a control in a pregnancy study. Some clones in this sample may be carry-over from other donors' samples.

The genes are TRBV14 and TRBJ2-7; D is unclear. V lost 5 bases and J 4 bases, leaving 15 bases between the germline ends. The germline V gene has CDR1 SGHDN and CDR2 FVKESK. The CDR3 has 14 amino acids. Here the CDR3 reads CASSARLRGYEQYF. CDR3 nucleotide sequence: TGTGCCAGCAGCGCCCGACTCCGCGGTTACGAGCAGTACTTC.

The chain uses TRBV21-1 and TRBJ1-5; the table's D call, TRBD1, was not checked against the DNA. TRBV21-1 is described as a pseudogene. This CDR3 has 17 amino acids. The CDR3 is CASSIRIVDREGQPQHF. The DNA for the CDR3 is TGTGCCAGCAGCATTCGAATAGTGGACAGGGAAGGTCAGCCCCAGCATTTT.

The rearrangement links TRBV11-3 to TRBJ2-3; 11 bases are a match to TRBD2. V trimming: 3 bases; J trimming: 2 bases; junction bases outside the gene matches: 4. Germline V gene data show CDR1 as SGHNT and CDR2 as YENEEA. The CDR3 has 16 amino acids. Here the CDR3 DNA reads TGTGCCAGCAGCTTCGGGACTAGCGGTTTCACAGATACGCAGTATTTT. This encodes CASSFGTSGFTDTQYF.

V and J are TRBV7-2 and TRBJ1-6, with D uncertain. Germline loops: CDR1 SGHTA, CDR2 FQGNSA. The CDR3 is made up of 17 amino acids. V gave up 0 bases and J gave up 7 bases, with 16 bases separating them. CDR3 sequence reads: CASSLAREWGVNSPLHF. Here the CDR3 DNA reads TGTGCCAGCAGCTTAGCGCGGGAGTGGGGTGTCAATTCACCCCTCCACTTT. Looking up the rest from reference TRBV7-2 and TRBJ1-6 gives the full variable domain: GAGVSQSPSNKVTEKGKDVELRCDPISGHTALYWYRQSLGQGLEFLIYFQGNSAPDKSGLPSDRFSAERTGGSVSTLTIQRTQQEDSAVYLCASSLAREWGVNSPLHFGNGTRLTVT.

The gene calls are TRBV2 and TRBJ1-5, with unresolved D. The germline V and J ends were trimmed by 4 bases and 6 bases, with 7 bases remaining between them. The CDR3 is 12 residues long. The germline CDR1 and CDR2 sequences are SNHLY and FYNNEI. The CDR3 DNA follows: TGTGCCAGCAGTGGGGCGGGTCAGCCCCAGCATTTT. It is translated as CASSGAGQPQHF.

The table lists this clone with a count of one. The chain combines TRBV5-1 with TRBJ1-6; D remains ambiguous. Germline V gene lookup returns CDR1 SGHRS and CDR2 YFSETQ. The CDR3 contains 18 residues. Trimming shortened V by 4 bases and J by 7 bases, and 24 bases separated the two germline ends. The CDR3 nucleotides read TGCGCCAGCAGCAGTAAGCAATTCCCCGGGTCCCTGAATTCACCCCTCCACTTT. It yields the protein CASSSKQFPGSLNSPLHF.

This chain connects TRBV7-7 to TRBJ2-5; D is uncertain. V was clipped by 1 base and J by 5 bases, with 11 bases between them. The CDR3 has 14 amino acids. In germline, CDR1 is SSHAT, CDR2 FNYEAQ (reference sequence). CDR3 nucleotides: TGTGCCAGCAGCTTAGGTTTAGCCGCCGAGACCCAGTACTTC. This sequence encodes CASSLGLAAETQYF.

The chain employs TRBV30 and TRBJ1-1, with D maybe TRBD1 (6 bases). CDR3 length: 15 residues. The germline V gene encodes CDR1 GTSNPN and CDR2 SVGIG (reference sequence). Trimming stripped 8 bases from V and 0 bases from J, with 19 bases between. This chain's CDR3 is CARLAGAGMNTEAFF. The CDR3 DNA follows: TGTGCCCGATTGGCGGGGGCAGGAATGAACACTGAAGCTTTCTTT.

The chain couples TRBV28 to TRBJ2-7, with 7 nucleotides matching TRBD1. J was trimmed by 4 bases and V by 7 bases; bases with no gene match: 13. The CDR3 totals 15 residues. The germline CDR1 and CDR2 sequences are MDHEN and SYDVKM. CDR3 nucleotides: TGTGCCAGCATATCACGGGACAGACCCCTATACGAGCAGTACTTC. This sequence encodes CASISRDRPLYEQYF.

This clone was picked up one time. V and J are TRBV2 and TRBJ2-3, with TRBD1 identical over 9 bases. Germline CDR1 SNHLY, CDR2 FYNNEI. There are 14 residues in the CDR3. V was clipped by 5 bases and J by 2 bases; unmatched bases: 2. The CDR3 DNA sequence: TGTGCCAGCAGTCGGACAGGGGACACAGATACGCAGTATTTT. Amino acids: CASSRTGDTDTQYF.

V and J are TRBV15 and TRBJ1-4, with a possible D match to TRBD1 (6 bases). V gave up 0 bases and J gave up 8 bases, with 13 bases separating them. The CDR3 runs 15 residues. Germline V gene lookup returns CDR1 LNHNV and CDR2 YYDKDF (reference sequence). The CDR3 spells CATSRDRGGREKLFF. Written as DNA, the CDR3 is TGTGCCACCAGCAGAGATCGTGGGGGCCGGGAAAAACTGTTTTTT.

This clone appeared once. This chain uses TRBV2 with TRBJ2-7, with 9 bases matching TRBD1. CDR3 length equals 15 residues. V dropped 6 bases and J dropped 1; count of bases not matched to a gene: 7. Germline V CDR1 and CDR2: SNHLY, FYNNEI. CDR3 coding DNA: TGTGCCAGCAGCGCGAAGGGGACAGGGTCCTACGAGCAGTACTTC. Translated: CASSAKGTGSYEQYF.

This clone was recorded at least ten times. This chain's CDR3 is CASSEGTANYGYTF. For the CDR3, the DNA is TGTGCCAGCAGTGAAGGCACAGCTAACTATGGCTACACCTTC. The rearrangement links TRBV6-1 to TRBJ1-2; no clear D gene. The CDR3 is 14 amino acids. V lost 1 base and J lost 0, with 6 bases in between. CDR1 is MNHNS and CDR2 is SASEGT in the germline V gene.

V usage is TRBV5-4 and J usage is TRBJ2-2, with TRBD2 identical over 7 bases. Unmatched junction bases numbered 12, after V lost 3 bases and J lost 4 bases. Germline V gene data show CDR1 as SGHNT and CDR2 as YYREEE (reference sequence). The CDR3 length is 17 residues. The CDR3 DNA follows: TGTGCCAGCAGCTCGGCCCGGGGACTAAGAGCCACCGGGGAGCTGTTTTTT. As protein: CASSSARGLRATGELFF.

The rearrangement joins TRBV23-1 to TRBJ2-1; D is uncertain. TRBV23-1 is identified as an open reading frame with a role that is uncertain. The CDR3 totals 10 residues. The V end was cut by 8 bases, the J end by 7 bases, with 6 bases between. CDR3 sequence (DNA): TGCGCCAGCCACTTAAATGAGCAGTTCTTC. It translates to CASHLNEQFF.

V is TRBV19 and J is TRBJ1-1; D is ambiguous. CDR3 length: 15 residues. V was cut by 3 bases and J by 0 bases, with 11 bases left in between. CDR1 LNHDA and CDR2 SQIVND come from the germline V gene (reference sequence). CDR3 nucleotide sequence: TGTGCCAGTAGTATGGTTGGCGGTTTGAACACTGAAGCTTTCTTT. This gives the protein CASSMVGGLNTEAFF.

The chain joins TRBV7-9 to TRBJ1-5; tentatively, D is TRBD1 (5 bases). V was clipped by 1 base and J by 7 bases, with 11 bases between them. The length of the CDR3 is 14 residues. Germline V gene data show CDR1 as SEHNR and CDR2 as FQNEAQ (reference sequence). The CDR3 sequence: CASSLDQGSQPQHF. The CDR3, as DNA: TGTGCCAGCAGCTTAGATCAGGGATCCCAGCCCCAGCATTTT.